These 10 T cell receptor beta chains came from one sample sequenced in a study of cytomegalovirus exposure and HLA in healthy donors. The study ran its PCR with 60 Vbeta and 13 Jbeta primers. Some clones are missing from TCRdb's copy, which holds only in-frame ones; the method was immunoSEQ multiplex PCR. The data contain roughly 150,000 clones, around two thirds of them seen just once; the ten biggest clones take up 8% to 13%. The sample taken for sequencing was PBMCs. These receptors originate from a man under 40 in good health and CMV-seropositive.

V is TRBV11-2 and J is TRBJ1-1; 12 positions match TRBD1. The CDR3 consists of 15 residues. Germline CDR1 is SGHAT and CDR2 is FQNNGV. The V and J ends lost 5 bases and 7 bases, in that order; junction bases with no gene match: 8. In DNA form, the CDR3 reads TGTGCCAGCAGCCGCCGGGGACAGGGGGCGGGTGAAGCTTTCTTT. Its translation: CASSRRGQGAGEAFF.

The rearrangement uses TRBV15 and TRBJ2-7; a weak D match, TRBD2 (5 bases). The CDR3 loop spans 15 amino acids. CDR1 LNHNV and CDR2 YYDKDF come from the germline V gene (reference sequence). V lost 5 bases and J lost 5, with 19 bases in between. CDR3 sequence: CATSLKRGSHHEQYF. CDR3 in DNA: TGTGCCACCAGCCTTAAACGGGGAAGTCATCACGAGCAGTACTTC.

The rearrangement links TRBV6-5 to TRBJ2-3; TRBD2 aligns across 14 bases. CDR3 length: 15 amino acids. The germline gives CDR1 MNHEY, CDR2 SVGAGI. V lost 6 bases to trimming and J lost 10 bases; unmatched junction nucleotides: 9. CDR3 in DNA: TGTGCCAGCAGCCCCGGGACTAGCGGGAGAAAGGCGCAGTATTTT. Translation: CASSPGTSGRKAQYF.

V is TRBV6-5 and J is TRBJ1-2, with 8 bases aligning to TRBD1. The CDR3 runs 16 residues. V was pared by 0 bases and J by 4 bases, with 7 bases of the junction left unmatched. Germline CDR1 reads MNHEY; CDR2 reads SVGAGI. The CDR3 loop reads CASSYSTGAGGYGYTF. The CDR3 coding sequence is TGTGCCAGCAGTTACTCGACAGGGGCCGGTGGCTATGGCTACACCTTC.

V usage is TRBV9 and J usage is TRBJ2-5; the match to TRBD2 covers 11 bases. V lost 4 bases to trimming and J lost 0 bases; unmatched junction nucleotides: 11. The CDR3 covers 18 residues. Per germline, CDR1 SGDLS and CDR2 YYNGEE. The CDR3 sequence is CASSIGTSGGGYQETQYF. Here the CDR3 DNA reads TGTGCCAGCAGCATCGGGACTAGCGGAGGTGGGTACCAAGAGACCCAGTACTTC.

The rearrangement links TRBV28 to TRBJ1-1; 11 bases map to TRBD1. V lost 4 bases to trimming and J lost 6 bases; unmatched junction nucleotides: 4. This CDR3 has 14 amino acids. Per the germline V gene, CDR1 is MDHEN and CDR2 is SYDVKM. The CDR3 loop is CASSSRDRGAEAFF. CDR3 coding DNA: TGTGCCAGCAGTTCACGGGACAGGGGGGCTGAAGCTTTCTTT.

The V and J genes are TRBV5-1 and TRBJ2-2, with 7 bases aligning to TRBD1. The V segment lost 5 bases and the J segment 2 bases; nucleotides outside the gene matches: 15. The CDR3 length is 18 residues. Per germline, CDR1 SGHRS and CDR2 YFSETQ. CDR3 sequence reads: CASRSGSGTAHNTGELFF. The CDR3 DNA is TGCGCCAGCAGATCGGGTTCGGGGACAGCCCATAACACCGGGGAGCTGTTTTTT.

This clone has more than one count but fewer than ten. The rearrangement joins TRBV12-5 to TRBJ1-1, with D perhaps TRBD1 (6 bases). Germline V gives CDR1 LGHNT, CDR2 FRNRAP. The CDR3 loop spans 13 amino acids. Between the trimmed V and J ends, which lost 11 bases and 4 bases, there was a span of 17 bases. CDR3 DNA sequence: TGTGCTGGAGGAACAGGGTCCGGCACTGAAGCTTTCTTT. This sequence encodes CAGGTGSGTEAFF.

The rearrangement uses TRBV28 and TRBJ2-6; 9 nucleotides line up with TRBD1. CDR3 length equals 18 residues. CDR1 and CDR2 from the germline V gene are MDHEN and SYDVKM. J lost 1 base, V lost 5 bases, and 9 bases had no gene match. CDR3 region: CASSLIGDRVSGANVLTF. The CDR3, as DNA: TGTGCCAGCAGTCTGATCGGGGACAGGGTTTCTGGGGCCAACGTCCTGACTTTC.

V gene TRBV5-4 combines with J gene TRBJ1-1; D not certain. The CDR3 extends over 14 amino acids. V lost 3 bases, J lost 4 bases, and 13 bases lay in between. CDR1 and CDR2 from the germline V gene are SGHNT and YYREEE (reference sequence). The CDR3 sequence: CASSSTETGTEAFF. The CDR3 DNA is TGTGCCAGCAGCTCGACTGAAACTGGCACTGAAGCTTTCTTT.